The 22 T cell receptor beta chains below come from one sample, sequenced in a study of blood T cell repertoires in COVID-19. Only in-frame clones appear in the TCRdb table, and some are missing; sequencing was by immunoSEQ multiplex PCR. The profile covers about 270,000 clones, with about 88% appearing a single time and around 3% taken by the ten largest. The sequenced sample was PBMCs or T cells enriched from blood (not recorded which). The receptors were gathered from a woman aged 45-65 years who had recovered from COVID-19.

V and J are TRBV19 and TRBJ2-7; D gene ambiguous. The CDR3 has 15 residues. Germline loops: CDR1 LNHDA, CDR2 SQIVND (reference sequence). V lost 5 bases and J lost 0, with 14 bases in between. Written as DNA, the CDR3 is TGTGCCAGTAGTCCTTCTGGCTCACGCTCCTACGAGCAGTACTTC. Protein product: CASSPSGSRSYEQYF. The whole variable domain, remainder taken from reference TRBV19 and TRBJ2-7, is DGGITQSPKYLFRKEGQNVTLSCEQNLNHDAMYWYRQDPGQGLRLIYYSQIVNDFQKGDIAEGYSVSREKKESFPLTVTSAQKNPTAFYLCASSPSGSRSYEQYFGPGTRLTVT.

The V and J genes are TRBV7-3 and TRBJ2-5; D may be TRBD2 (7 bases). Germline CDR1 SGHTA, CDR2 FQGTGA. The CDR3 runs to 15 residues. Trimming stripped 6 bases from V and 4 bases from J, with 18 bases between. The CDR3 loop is CASSYSGGGAETQYF. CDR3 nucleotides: TGTGCCAGCAGTTATAGCGGAGGGGGGGCAGAGACCCAGTACTTC.

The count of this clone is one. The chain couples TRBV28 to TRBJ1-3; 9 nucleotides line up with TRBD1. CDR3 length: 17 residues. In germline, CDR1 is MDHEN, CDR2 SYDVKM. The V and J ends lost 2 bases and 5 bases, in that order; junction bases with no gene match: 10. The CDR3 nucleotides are TGTGCCAGCAGTTTAAGGGGACAGGGCCCCGGTCGAAACACCATATATTTT. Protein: CASSLRGQGPGRNTIYF.

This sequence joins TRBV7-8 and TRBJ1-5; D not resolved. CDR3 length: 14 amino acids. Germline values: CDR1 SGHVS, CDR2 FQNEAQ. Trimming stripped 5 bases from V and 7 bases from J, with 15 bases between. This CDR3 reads CASSHRGWQQPQHF. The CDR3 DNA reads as TGTGCCAGCAGCCACCGGGGTTGGCAGCAGCCCCAGCATTTT.

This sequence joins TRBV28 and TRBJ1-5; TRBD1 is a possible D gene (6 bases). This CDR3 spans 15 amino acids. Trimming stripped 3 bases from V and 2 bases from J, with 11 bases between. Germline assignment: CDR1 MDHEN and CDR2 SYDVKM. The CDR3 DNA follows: TGTGCCAGCAGTTTGGGGGGGCTGGGCAATCAGCCCCAGCATTTT. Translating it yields CASSLGGLGNQPQHF.

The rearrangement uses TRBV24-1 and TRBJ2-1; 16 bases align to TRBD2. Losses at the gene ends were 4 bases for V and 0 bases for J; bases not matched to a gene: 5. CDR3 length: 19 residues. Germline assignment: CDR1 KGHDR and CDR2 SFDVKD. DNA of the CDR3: TGTGCCACCAGTGACAAGGGGACTAGCGGGAGGGCCTCCTACAATGAGCAGTTCTTC. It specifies CATSDKGTSGRASYNEQFF.

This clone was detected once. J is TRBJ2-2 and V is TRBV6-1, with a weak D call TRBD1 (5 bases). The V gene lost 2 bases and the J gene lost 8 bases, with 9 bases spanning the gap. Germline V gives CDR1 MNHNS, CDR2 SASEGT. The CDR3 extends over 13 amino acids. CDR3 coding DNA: TGTGCCAGCAGTGAATGGGGCGCAGGGGAGCTGTTTTTT. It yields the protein CASSEWGAGELFF.

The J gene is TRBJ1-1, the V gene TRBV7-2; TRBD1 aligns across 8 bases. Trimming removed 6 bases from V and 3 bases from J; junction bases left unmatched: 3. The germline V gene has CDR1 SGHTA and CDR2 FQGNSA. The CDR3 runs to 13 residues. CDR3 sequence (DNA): TGTGCCAGCAGGATGGGACAGGACACTGAAGCTTTCTTT. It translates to CASRMGQDTEAFF.

CDR3 nucleotides: TGTGCCAGTAGGCCTACAGGGGGCTATGGCTACACCTTC. It yields the protein CASRPTGGYGYTF. This chain uses TRBV19 with TRBJ1-2; TRBD1 agrees at 8 bases. Losses at the gene ends were 6 bases for V and 4 bases for J; bases not matched to a gene: 4. Looked up from germline, CDR1 is LNHDA and CDR2 is SQIVND (reference sequence). The CDR3 covers 13 residues.

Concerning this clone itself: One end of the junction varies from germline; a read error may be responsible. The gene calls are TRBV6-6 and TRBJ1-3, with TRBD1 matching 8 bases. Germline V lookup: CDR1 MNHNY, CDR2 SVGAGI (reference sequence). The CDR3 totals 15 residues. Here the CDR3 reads CASSAAGGSRNTIYF. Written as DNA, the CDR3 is TGTGCCAGCAGTGCCGCAGGGGGCTCTCGAAACACCATATATTTT.

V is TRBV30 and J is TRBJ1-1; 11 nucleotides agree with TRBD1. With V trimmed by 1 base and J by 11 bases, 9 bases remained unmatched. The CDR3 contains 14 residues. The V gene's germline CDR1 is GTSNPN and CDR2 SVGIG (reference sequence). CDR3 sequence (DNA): TGTGCCTGGAGTGAGCCCGGGACAGGGGGTGACGCTTTCTTT. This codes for CAWSEPGTGGDAFF.

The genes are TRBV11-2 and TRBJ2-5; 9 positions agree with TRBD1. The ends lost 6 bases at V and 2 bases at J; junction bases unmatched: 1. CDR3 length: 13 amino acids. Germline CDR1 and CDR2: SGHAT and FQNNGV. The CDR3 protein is CASRGTGQETQYF. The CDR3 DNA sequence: TGTGCCAGCAGGGGGACAGGGCAAGAGACCCAGTACTTC.

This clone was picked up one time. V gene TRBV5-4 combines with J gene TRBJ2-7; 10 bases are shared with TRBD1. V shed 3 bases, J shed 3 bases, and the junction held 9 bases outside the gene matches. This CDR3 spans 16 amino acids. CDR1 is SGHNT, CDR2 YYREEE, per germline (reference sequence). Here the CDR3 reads CASSSVARTGGYEQYF. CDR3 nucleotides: TGTGCCAGCAGCTCCGTGGCCAGGACAGGGGGCTACGAGCAGTACTTC.

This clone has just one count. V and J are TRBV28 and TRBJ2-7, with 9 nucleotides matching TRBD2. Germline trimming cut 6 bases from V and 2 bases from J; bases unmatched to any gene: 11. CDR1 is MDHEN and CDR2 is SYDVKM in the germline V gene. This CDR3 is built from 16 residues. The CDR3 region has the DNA TGTGCCAGCAGGACCCCGAGCGGGAGGCTAACCTACGAGCAGTACTTC. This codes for CASRTPSGRLTYEQYF.

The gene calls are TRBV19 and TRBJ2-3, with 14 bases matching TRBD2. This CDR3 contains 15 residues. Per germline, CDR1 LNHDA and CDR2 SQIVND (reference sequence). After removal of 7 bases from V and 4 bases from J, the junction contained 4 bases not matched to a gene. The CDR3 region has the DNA TGTGCCAGTAACCCGGGACTAGCGGGAGCAGATACGCAGTATTTT. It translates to CASNPGLAGADTQYF.

The CDR3 loop is CAIRDPGLGEQYF. In DNA form, the CDR3 reads TGTGCCATCAGGGATCCGGGACTAGGCGAGCAGTACTTC. The rearrangement uses TRBV10-3 and TRBJ2-7; 8 bases match TRBD2. From germline, CDR1 is ENHRY and CDR2 SYGVKD. Trimming at V came to 6 bases and at J to 6 bases, leaving 7 bases not matched to a gene. The CDR3 has 13 amino acids.

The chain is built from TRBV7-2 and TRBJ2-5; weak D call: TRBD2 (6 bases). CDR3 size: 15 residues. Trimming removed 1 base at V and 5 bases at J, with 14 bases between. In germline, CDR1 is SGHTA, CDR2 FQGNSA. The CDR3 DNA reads TGTGCCAGCAGCTTAGTGGGCGGGGTGACGGAGACCCAGTACTTC. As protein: CASSLVGGVTETQYF.

The CDR3 region is CASSLSTTGVGYEQYF. The CDR3 bases are TGTGCCAGCAGTTTATCCACCACAGGGGTCGGCTACGAGCAGTACTTC. V gene TRBV27 combines with J gene TRBJ2-7; TRBD1 aligns across 7 bases. The CDR3 totals 16 residues. Germline CDR1 is MNHEY and CDR2 is SMNVEV (reference sequence). V lost 0 bases, J lost 3 bases, and 8 bases stayed unmatched.

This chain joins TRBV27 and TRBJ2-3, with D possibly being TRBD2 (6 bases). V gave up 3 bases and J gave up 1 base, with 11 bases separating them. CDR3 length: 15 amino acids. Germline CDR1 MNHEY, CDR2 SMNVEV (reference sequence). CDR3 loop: CASSFGLARTDTQYF. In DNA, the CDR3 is TGTGCCAGCAGTTTCGGCCTAGCGCGCACAGATACGCAGTATTTT.

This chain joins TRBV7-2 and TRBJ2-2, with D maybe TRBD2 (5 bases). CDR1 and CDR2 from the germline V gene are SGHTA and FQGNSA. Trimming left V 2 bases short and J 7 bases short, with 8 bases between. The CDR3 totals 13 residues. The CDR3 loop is CASSLNEGGELFF. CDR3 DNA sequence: TGTGCCAGCAGCTTAAATGAGGGCGGGGAGCTGTTTTTT.

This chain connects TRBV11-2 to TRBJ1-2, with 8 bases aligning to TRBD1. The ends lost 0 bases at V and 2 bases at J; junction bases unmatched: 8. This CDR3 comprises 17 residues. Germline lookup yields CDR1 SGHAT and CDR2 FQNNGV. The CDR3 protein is CASSLEFRDRINYGYTF. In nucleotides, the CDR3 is TGTGCCAGCAGCTTAGAATTCCGGGACAGGATAAACTATGGCTACACCTTC.

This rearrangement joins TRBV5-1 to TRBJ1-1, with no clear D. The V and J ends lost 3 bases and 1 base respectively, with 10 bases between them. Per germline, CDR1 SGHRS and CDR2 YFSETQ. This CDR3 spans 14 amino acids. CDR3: CASSSRSGNTEAFF. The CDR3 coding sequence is TGCGCCAGCAGCTCCCGCTCAGGGAACACTGAAGCTTTCTTT.